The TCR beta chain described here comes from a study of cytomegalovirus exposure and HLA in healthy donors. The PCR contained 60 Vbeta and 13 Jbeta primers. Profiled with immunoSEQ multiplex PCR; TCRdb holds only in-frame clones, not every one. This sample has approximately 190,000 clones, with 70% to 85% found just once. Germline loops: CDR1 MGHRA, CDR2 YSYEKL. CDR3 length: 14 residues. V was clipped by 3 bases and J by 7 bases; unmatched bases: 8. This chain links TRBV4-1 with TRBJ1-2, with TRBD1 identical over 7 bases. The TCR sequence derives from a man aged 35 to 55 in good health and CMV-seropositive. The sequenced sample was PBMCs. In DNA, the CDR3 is TGCGCCAGCAGCCACACGACAGGGCAGGGTGGCTACACCTTC. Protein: CASSHTTGQGGYTF.